The rows below give T cell receptor beta chains drawn from one sample of a study of beta chain features in type 1 diabetes. TCRdb's copy holds only in-frame clones and misses some; the assay was immunoSEQ multiplex PCR. The repertoire holds 640,000 or so clones, roughly an eighth seen once, with about 0.02% in the top ten. Sequences were obtained from naive CD4+ T cells from blood. The receptors here all came from a man aged 18 to 29 with type 1 diabetes. CDR3s include the opening cysteine and the closing phenylalanine or tryptophan. The D gene is left open where the match is weak. Only some rows state a clone size, as once, few, many or a class for expanded clones.

size: NA
D: NA
V: TRBV6-5
J: TRBJ2-3
CDR3: CASRSRAADTQYF
DNA: TGTGCCAGCCGGAGCCGAGCCGCAGATACGCAGTATTTT

size: NA
D: TRBD2
V: TRBV4-2
J: TRBJ2-3
CDR3: CASSRRLGLEVTDTQYF
DNA: TGTGCCAGCAGCCGAAGATTAGGACTAGAGGTGACAGATACGCAGTATTTT

size: few
D: NA
V: TRBV6-5
J: TRBJ1-2
CDR3: CASGANYGYTF
DNA: TGTGCCAGCGGAGCTAACTATGGCTACACCTTC

size: NA
D: TRBD1
V: TRBV9
J: TRBJ2-5
CDR3: CASSADRGRETQYF
DNA: TGTGCCAGCAGCGCGGACAGGGGGCGAGAGACCCAGTACTTC

size: NA
D: TRBD1
V: TRBV2
J: TRBJ1-6
CDR3: CASTTRQGTGSPLHF
DNA: TGTGCCAGCACCACCAGACAGGGAACGGGTTCACCCCTCCACTTT

size: few
D: TRBD1
V: TRBV29-1
J: TRBJ1-6
CDR3: CSAGTANSPLHF
DNA: TGCAGCGCCGGGACAGCGAATTCACCCCTCCACTTT

size: NA
D: NA
V: TRBV6-6
J: TRBJ1-2
CDR3: CASSYSRNQDGYTF
DNA: TGTGCCAGCAGTTACTCGAGGAATCAGGATGGCTACACCTTC

size: few
D: TRBD1
V: TRBV29-1
J: TRBJ1-2
CDR3: CSAEQGDYGYTF
DNA: TGCAGCGCCGAACAGGGGGACTATGGCTACACCTTC

size: few
D: NA
V: TRBV21-1
J: TRBJ1-3
CDR3: CASTAAGTGSGNTIYF
DNA: TGTGCCAGCACCGCGGCCGGGACAGGGAGCGGAAACACCATATATTTT

size: NA
D: NA
V: TRBV6-1
J: TRBJ2-3
CDR3: CATPLGPTDTQYF
DNA: TGTGCCACCCCCCTAGGCCCCACAGATACGCAGTATTTT

size: NA
D: TRBD1
V: TRBV4-1
J: TRBJ2-5
CDR3: CASSQGQGGLETQYF
DNA: TGCGCCAGCAGCCAAGGTCAAGGGGGCCTAGAGACCCAGTACTTC

size: NA
D: TRBD2
V: TRBV2
J: TRBJ2-3
CDR3: CASSVGLAVDTQYF
DNA: TGTGCCAGCAGTGTGGGACTAGCGGTTGATACGCAGTATTTT

size: NA
D: NA
V: TRBV30
J: TRBJ2-3
CDR3: CAWSVRGSTDTQYF
DNA: TGTGCCTGGAGTGTAAGGGGGAGCACAGATACGCAGTATTTT

size: few
D: NA
V: TRBV5-1
J: TRBJ2-6
CDR3: CASSLSGASGANVLTF
DNA: TGCGCCAGCAGCTTGTCGGGGGCCTCTGGGGCCAACGTCCTGACTTTC

size: NA
D: TRBD2
V: TRBV29-1
J: TRBJ2-1
CDR3: CSFSGSSYNEQFF
DNA: TGCAGCTTTAGCGGGAGCTCCTACAATGAGCAGTTCTTC

size: NA
D: TRBD2
V: TRBV18
J: TRBJ2-4
CDR3: CASSLLADNIQYF
DNA: TGTGCCAGCTCACTGCTAGCGGACAACATTCAGTACTTC

size: few
D: NA
V: TRBV7-9
J: TRBJ1-1
CDR3: CASSLPVYGDTEAFF
DNA: TGTGCCAGCAGCCTACCCGTGTATGGCGACACTGAAGCTTTCTTT

size: NA
D: TRBD2
V: TRBV7-2
J: TRBJ2-5
CDR3: CASRPALAAVETQYF
DNA: TGTGCCAGCAGGCCTGCTCTAGCGGCGGTGGAGACCCAGTACTTC

size: NA
D: TRBD1
V: TRBV5-1
J: TRBJ2-6
CDR3: CASESGRGPSGANVLTF
DNA: TGCGCCAGCGAGAGTGGCAGGGGGCCCTCTGGGGCCAACGTCCTGACTTTC

size: few
D: NA
V: TRBV4-2
J: TRBJ1-2
CDR3: CASSQGMDYGYTF
DNA: TGTGCCAGCAGCCAAGGAATGGACTATGGCTACACCTTC

size: NA
D: NA
V: TRBV10-3
J: TRBJ1-6
CDR3: CASSDRDGSPLHF
DNA: TGTGCCAGCAGTGACCGGGACGGTTCACCCCTCCACTTT

size: NA
D: NA
V: TRBV7-8
J: TRBJ1-1
CDR3: CASSLGQLNTEAFF
DNA: TGTGCCAGCAGCTTAGGGCAGCTGAACACTGAAGCTTTCTTT

size: NA
D: NA
V: TRBV9
J: TRBJ2-7
CDR3: CASSVELGDGPYEQYF
DNA: TGTGCCAGCAGCGTAGAATTAGGGGACGGTCCCTACGAGCAGTACTTC

size: few
D: NA
V: TRBV6-5
J: TRBJ2-5
CDR3: CASSGTEQGETQYF
DNA: TGTGCCAGCAGTGGGACCGAGCAAGGCGAGACCCAGTACTTC

size: few
D: NA
V: TRBV30
J: TRBJ1-4
CDR3: CAWSGEKLFF
DNA: TGTGCCTGGAGCGGTGAAAAACTGTTTTTT

size: NA
D: TRBD1
V: TRBV6-4
J: TRBJ2-7
CDR3: CASSRDSLSYEQYF
DNA: TGTGCCAGCTCCCGGGACAGCCTCTCCTACGAGCAGTACTTC

size: NA
D: NA
V: TRBV29-1
J: TRBJ2-7
CDR3: CSVELLKESSYEQYF
DNA: TGCAGCGTTGAATTGCTCAAGGAGTCCTCCTACGAGCAGTACTTC

size: NA
D: NA
V: TRBV27
J: TRBJ2-3
CDR3: CASSLSGAGDTQYF
DNA: TGTGCCAGCAGTTTGTCAGGGGCAGGAGATACGCAGTATTTT

size: few
D: NA
V: TRBV6-6
J: TRBJ2-3
CDR3: CASTRRFSSTDTQYF
DNA: TGTGCCAGCACCCGGCGGTTCTCTAGCACAGATACGCAGTATTTT

size: few
D: NA
V: TRBV6-6
J: TRBJ1-2
CDR3: CATKLGSSYGYTF
DNA: TGTGCCACCAAGCTAGGGTCCAGCTATGGCTACACCTTC

size: NA
D: TRBD1
V: TRBV6-5
J: TRBJ1-1
CDR3: CASSYSIDRVDTEAFF
DNA: TGTGCCAGCAGTTACTCCATCGACAGGGTTGACACTGAAGCTTTCTTT

size: NA
D: NA
V: TRBV9
J: TRBJ2-5
CDR3: CASSGGTWGQETQYF
DNA: TGTGCCAGCAGCGGGGGAACGTGGGGCCAAGAGACCCAGTACTTC

size: few
D: NA
V: TRBV4-1
J: TRBJ1-3
CDR3: CASSQGISGNTIYF
DNA: TGCGCCAGCAGCCAAGGTATCTCTGGAAACACCATATATTTT

size: NA
D: NA
V: TRBV7-9
J: TRBJ2-1
CDR3: CASSLKYLVREQFF
DNA: TGTGCCAGCAGCTTAAAGTATTTGGTACGGGAGCAGTTCTTC

size: few
D: NA
V: TRBV9
J: TRBJ2-4
CDR3: CASSVGGQDLNIQYF
DNA: TGTGCCAGCAGCGTAGGTGGTCAGGACTTAAACATTCAGTACTTC

size: NA
D: NA
V: TRBV30
J: TRBJ1-2
CDR3: CAWSVSVADGYTF
DNA: TGTGCCTGGAGTGTTTCAGTGGCGGATGGCTACACCTTC

size: NA
D: TRBD1
V: TRBV6-5
J: TRBJ2-7
CDR3: CASSSGQGIYEQYF
DNA: TGTGCCAGCAGTTCGGGACAGGGGATCTACGAGCAGTACTTC

size: few
D: NA
V: TRBV2
J: TRBJ2-7
CDR3: CASRGDGLREQYF
DNA: TGTGCCAGCAGGGGGGACGGTCTACGCGAGCAGTACTTC

size: NA
D: NA
V: TRBV5-1
J: TRBJ2-3
CDR3: CASSPGRTDTQYF
DNA: TGCGCCAGCAGCCCCGGCAGGACAGATACGCAGTATTTT

size: few
D: TRBD1
V: TRBV5-1
J: TRBJ2-3
CDR3: CASSTGQEGTDTQYF
DNA: TGCGCCAGCAGCACCGGACAGGAGGGCACAGATACGCAGTATTTT

size: NA
D: NA
V: TRBV27
J: TRBJ2-5
CDR3: CASSPSGTGIQETQYF
DNA: TGTGCCAGCAGTCCGTCCGGGACTGGAATCCAAGAGACCCAGTACTTC

size: NA
D: NA
V: TRBV28
J: TRBJ1-2
CDR3: CASSHPPEQGYGYTF
DNA: TGTGCCAGCAGTCACCCCCCCGAGCAGGGGTATGGCTACACCTTC

size: NA
D: NA
V: TRBV27
J: TRBJ1-4
CDR3: CASSRMTRTNEKLFF
DNA: TGTGCCAGCAGTCGCATGACAAGAACTAATGAAAAACTGTTTTTT

size: few
D: NA
V: TRBV30
J: TRBJ2-6
CDR3: CAWGPWAGANVLTF
DNA: TGTGCCTGGGGTCCCTGGGCTGGGGCCAACGTCCTGACTTTC